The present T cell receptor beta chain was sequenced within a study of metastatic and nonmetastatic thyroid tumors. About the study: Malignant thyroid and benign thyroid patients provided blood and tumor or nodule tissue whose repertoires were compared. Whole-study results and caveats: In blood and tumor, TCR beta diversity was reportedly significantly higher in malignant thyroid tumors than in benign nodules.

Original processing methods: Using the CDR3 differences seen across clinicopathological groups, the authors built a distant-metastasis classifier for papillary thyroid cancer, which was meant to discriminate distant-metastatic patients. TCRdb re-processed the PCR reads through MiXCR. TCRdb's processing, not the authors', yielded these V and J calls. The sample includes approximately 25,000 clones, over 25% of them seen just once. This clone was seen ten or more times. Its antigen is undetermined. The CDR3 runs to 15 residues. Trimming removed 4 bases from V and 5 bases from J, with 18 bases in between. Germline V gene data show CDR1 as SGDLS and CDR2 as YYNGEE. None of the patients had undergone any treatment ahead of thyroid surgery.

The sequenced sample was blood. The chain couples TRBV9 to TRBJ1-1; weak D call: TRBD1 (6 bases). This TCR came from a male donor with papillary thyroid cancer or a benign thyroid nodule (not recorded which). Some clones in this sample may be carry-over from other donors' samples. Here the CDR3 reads CASSPLWGGSTEAFF. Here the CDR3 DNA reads TGTGCCAGCAGCCCACTCTGGGGGGGCTCGACTGAAGCTTTCTTT. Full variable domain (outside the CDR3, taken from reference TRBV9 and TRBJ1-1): DSGVTQTPKHLITATGQRVTLRCSPRSGDLSVYWYQQSLDQGLQFLIQYYNGEERAKGNILERFSAQQFPDLHSELNLSSLELGDSALYFCASSPLWGGSTEAFFGQGTRLTVV.